This TCR beta chain was recorded in a study of technical replicates of blood from a handful of donors. Profiling relied on immunoSEQ multiplex PCR, and the TCRdb table lists in-frame clones only, not all of them. The table has tens of thousands of clones, roughly 92% seen once. A single count supports this clone. The V segment lost 3 bases and the J segment 3 bases; nucleotides outside the gene matches: 0. The CDR3 loop spans 13 amino acids. Per the germline V gene, CDR1 is ENHRY and CDR2 is SYGVKD. The sequenced material came from T cells isolated from PBMCs. The chain recombines TRBV10-3 with TRBJ1-1; 8 bases line up with TRBD1. The sequence derives from a human donor in good health. The DNA of the CDR3 is TGTGCCATCAGTGACAGGGGGCACACTGAAGCTTTCTTT. Protein sequence: CAISDRGHTEAFF.